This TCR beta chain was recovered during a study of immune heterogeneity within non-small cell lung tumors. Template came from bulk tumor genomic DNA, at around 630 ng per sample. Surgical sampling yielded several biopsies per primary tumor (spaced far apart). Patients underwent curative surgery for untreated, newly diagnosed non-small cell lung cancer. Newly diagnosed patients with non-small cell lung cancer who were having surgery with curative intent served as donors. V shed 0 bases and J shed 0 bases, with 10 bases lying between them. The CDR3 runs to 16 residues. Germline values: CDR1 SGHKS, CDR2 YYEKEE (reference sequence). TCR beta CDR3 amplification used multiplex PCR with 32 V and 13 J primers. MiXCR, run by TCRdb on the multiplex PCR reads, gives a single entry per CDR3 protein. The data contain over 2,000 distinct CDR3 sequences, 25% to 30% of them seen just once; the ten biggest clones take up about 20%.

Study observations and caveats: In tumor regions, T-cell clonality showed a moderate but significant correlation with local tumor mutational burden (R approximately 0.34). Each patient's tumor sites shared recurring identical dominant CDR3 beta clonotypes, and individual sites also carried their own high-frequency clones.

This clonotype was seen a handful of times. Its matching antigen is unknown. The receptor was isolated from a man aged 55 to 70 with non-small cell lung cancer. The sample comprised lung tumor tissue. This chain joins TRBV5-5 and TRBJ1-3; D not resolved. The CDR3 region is CASSLGFRVSGNTIYF. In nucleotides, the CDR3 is TGTGCCAGCAGCTTGGGGTTTCGGGTCTCTGGAAACACCATATATTTT.